Below are 26 T cell receptor beta chains sequenced from a single sample in a study of OX40 agonist ivuxolimab in advanced cancers. TCRdb keeps only in-frame clones here, not all; method: immunoSEQ multiplex PCR. The data show 75,000 to 95,000 clones, 85% to 95% seen once. The sequences come from CD4+ or CD8+ T cells sorted from blood, collected in a trial of the OX40 agonist ivuxolimab. The source of these receptors is an adult with an advanced solid tumor such as melanoma, head and neck, liver or kidney cancer.

This rearrangement joins TRBV13 to TRBJ2-1; the D gene could be TRBD1 or TRBD2 (5 bases each). Trimming cost V 2 bases and J 2 bases, with 7 bases left between them. Germline CDR1 and CDR2: PRHDT and FYEKMQ (reference sequence). The CDR3 spans 14 residues. The CDR3 region has the DNA TGTGCCAGCAGCTTAACGGGGCCCTACAATGAGCAGTTCTTC. Its protein is CASSLTGPYNEQFF.

This rearrangement joins TRBV29-1 to TRBJ1-2; a possible D gene is TRBD1 (6 bases). CDR1 SQVTM and CDR2 ANQGSEA come from the germline V gene. V lost 3 bases and J lost 1, with 12 bases in between. The CDR3 covers 14 residues. The CDR3 here is CSVDLVGGNYGYTF. The CDR3 DNA follows: TGCAGCGTTGATTTGGTAGGGGGTAACTATGGCTACACCTTC.

The rearrangement joins TRBV10-1 to TRBJ2-1; D not resolved. Germline-derived CDR1 and CDR2 are WNHNN and SYGVQD (reference sequence). V was cut by 4 bases and J by 0 bases, with 7 bases left in between. CDR3 length: 14 residues. The DNA for the CDR3 is TGCGCCAGCAGTGGAGGAGTCTCCTACAATGAGCAGTTCTTC. This sequence encodes CASSGGVSYNEQFF.

As concerns this clone: Other nucleotide sequences in the sample specify the same CDR3. This chain connects TRBV5-1 to TRBJ2-1; D gene ambiguous. The CDR3 loop spans 15 amino acids. Germline CDR1 and CDR2: SGHRS and YFSETQ. V was clipped by 3 bases and J by 0 bases, with 10 bases between them. CDR3 nucleotides: TGCGCCAGCAGCTCCCGGGCGAGCTCCTACAATGAGCAGTTCTTC. Translation: CASSSRASSYNEQFF.

This sequence joins TRBV12-2 and TRBJ2-7; the table's D call TRBD2 went unverified against the DNA. TRBV12-2 is recorded as a pseudogene. The CDR3 is 18 amino acids. CDR3 sequence: CASRLGRATLMSSYEQYF. The CDR3 nucleotides are TGTGCAAGTCGCTTAGGGAGGGCCACATTGATGAGCTCCTACGAGCAGTACTTC.

This clone appeared once. V is TRBV4-3 and J is TRBJ2-7, with D possibly being TRBD1 (5 bases). The ends were cut back, 4 bases at V and 6 bases at J, with 16 bases in the middle. Germline loops: CDR1 LGHNA, CDR2 YSLEER. This CDR3 region has 14 residues. As DNA, the CDR3 is TGCGCCAGCAGCCCAGGGATGGCTCTGGGCGAGCAGTACTTC. It encodes CASSPGMALGEQYF.

This chain connects TRBV6-5 to TRBJ2-1, with D possibly called TRBD1 or TRBD2 (5 bases each). Trimming stripped 3 bases from V and 1 base from J, with 10 bases between. This CDR3 comprises 15 residues. Germline CDR1 reads MNHEY; CDR2 reads SVGAGI. The CDR3 bases are TGTGCCAGCAGTTATGGTGAGGGGTCCTACAATGAGCAGTTCTTC. Amino acid sequence: CASSYGEGSYNEQFF.

The V call is TRBV7-9, the J call TRBJ2-1, with D maybe TRBD1 (6 bases). CDR1 is SEHNR, CDR2 FQNEAQ, per germline (reference sequence). Deletions cut 2 bases from V and 7 bases from J, with 12 bases between. The CDR3 consists of 14 residues. CDR3 sequence (DNA): TGTGCCAGCAGCTTACCGGGACACGAGAATGAGCAGTTCTTC. Its protein product is CASSLPGHENEQFF.

The rearrangement uses TRBV29-1 and TRBJ1-2; a possible D gene is TRBD1 (6 bases). The V end was cut by 3 bases, the J end by 4 bases, with 12 bases between. This CDR3 spans 13 amino acids. Germline V lookup: CDR1 SQVTM, CDR2 ANQGSEA. The CDR3 sequence is CSVDGGGPYGYTF. In nucleotides, the CDR3 is TGCAGCGTTGATGGTGGGGGCCCCTATGGCTACACCTTC.

The chain is built from TRBV7-9 and TRBJ2-2, with D unresolved. The CDR3 runs 17 residues. Germline V gene data show CDR1 as SEHNR and CDR2 as FQNEAQ (reference sequence). The V end was cut by 3 bases, the J end by 3 bases, with 17 bases between. CDR3 coding DNA: TGTGCCAGCAGCTTCCCCTTTTGGACCCGGGACACCGGGGAGCTGTTTTTT. As protein: CASSFPFWTRDTGELFF.

The chain has TRBV25-1 and TRBJ2-5; D not certain. The V end was cut by 4 bases, the J end by 5 bases, with 14 bases between. Germline V gene data show CDR1 as MGHDK and CDR2 as SYGVNS. CDR3 size: 14 residues. The CDR3 spells CASSAQESGETQYF. For the CDR3, the DNA is TGTGCCAGCAGTGCCCAGGAGTCGGGCGAGACCCAGTACTTC.

The chain links TRBV6-5 to TRBJ1-4, with D possibly being TRBD1 (5 bases). V lost 0 bases, J lost 6 bases, and 11 bases lay in between. The CDR3 is 15 residues long. Per germline, CDR1 MNHEY and CDR2 SVGAGI. Here the CDR3 DNA reads TGTGCCAGCAGTTACTCCCTTTGGGGGGATGAAAAACTGTTTTTT. This sequence encodes CASSYSLWGDEKLFF.

V is TRBV14 and J is TRBJ2-5; D remains ambiguous. Germline CDR1 and CDR2: SGHDN and FVKESK. The CDR3 has 12 residues. Trimming pared 0 bases from V and 5 bases from J, leaving 4 bases between. The CDR3 loop is CASSQDGETQYF. The CDR3 coding sequence is TGTGCCAGCAGCCAAGATGGGGAGACCCAGTACTTC.

The chain combines TRBV11-2 with TRBJ2-7, with 7 bases that match TRBD2. Looked up from germline, CDR1 is SGHAT and CDR2 is FQNNGV. V shed 7 bases and J 0 bases; nucleotides not matched to a gene: 12. CDR3 size: 16 residues. The DNA of the CDR3 is TGTGCCAGCACCGGACCCGTCGGGGGGAGCTCCTACGAGCAGTACTTC. The encoded protein is CASTGPVGGSSYEQYF.

This clone is judged medium-sized. Different DNA sequences within this sample yield the same CDR3. V usage is TRBV6-4 and J usage is TRBJ2-3, with 11 bases identical to TRBD2. V shed 0 bases, J shed 4 bases, and the junction held 0 bases outside the gene matches. The germline V gene encodes CDR1 MRHNA and CDR2 SNTAGT. The CDR3 is 15 residues long. CDR3 bases: TGTGCCAGCAGTGACTCTAGCGGGGGGGCAGATACGCAGTATTTT. This gives the protein CASSDSSGGADTQYF.

Written as DNA, the CDR3 is TGTGCCAGCAGATCAGTAGGGGGCCGAGAGACCCAGTACTTC. It codes for CASRSVGGRETQYF. J is TRBJ2-5 and V is TRBV7-9; 7 nucleotides line up with TRBD1. Germline V CDR1 and CDR2: SEHNR, FQNEAQ (reference sequence). J gave up 4 bases and V 6 bases, and 8 bases lay outside the gene matches. The CDR3 has 14 residues.

The genes are TRBV6-6 and TRBJ2-1; a weak D match, TRBD1 (5 bases). Trimming took 7 bases from V and 4 from J, leaving 17 bases between them. Germline CDR1 and CDR2: MNHNY and SVGAGI (reference sequence). The CDR3 is made up of 15 amino acids. CDR3 coding DNA: TGTGCCAGCATCGACAGTTTAGAAATTTACAATGAGCAGTTCTTC. This sequence encodes CASIDSLEIYNEQFF.

This clone was seen only once. V and J are TRBV5-6 and TRBJ1-1; D call uncertain. This CDR3 region has 16 residues. V lost 0 bases to trimming and J lost 0 bases, with 12 bases between them. Germline assignment: CDR1 SGHDT and CDR2 YYEEEE. The CDR3 protein is CASSLAGQLMNTEAFF. The CDR3, as DNA: TGTGCCAGCAGCTTGGCCGGGCAGCTCATGAACACTGAAGCTTTCTTT.

This chain links TRBV27 with TRBJ2-3; D gene uncertain. The CDR3 sequence is 14 residues long. Trimming took 5 bases from V and 8 from J, leaving 17 bases between them. From germline, CDR1 is MNHEY and CDR2 SMNVEV (reference sequence). The CDR3 nucleotides read TGTGCCAGCAGTCCGTGGAGCGTGGACGGTACGCAGTATTTT. Translation gives CASSPWSVDGTQYF.

The genes are TRBV9 and TRBJ2-7; 7 bases align to TRBD1. CDR1 and CDR2 from the germline V gene are SGDLS and YYNGEE. This CDR3 has 14 amino acids. The J segment lost 1 base and the V segment lost 3 bases, leaving 4 bases of the junction unmatched. The CDR3 nucleotides read TGTGCCAGCAGCGGAGGGGGCAAGTCCTACGAGCAGTACTTC. Amino acid sequence: CASSGGGKSYEQYF.

V and J are TRBV6-4 and TRBJ1-3, with D perhaps TRBD1 (5 bases). The V end was cut by 6 bases, the J end by 0 bases, with 12 bases between. The germline V gene has CDR1 MRHNA and CDR2 SNTAGT. This CDR3 region has 15 residues. Here the CDR3 DNA reads TGTGCCAGCAGGGACAATGGGGTCTCTGGAAACACCATATATTTT. It encodes CASRDNGVSGNTIYF.

This clone was seen a single time. V and J are TRBV10-3 and TRBJ1-3; D is undetermined. V was trimmed by 3 bases and J by 0 bases, leaving 6 bases between them. This CDR3 comprises 14 residues. Per the germline V gene, CDR1 is ENHRY and CDR2 is SYGVKD. CDR3 DNA sequence: TGTGCCATCAGTGATACGGGCTCTGGAAACACCATATATTTT. This codes for CAISDTGSGNTIYF.

This clone has a single count. The CDR3 coding sequence is TGTGCCAGCAGCGTTGAGCCGGGCATTAACTATGGCTACACCTTC. Translated, it gives CASSVEPGINYGYTF. The chain carries TRBV9 and TRBJ1-2, with D uncertain. The CDR3 spans 15 residues. Germline V gives CDR1 SGDLS, CDR2 YYNGEE. V was shortened by 2 bases and J by 1 base, with 12 bases between the two germline ends.

V gene TRBV7-9 combines with J gene TRBJ1-2; possibly TRBD1 for D (6 bases). Germline V lookup: CDR1 SEHNR, CDR2 FQNEAQ (reference sequence). This CDR3 has 16 residues. V was cut by 3 bases and J by 5 bases, with 19 bases left in between. CDR3 DNA: TGTGCCAGCAGCTTCCCCGACAGTGGAGGGGGATATGGCTACACCTTC. Protein: CASSFPDSGGGYGYTF.

The J gene is TRBJ2-7, the V gene TRBV7-6, with TRBD2 matching over 10 bases. This CDR3 is 15 amino acids long. The ends lost 3 bases at V and 3 bases at J; junction bases unmatched: 5. Germline assignment: CDR1 SGHVS and CDR2 FNYEAQ. CDR3 nucleotide sequence: TGTGCCAGCAGCTTGGGGAGCGGGGGGGACTACGAGCAGTACTTC. The encoded protein is CASSLGSGGDYEQYF.

V gene TRBV5-1 combines with J gene TRBJ2-2, with 7 bases fitting TRBD2. The CDR3 has 17 amino acids. V lost 4 bases and J lost 1; bases outside the gene matches: 10. From germline, CDR1 is SGHRS and CDR2 YFSETQ. The CDR3 is CASSPRDSGLNTGELFF. The DNA for the CDR3 is TGCGCCAGCAGCCCCCGGGATAGCGGGTTGAACACCGGGGAGCTGTTTTTT.